These T cell receptor beta chains were read from a single sample in a study of cytomegalovirus exposure and HLA in healthy donors. Clones were sequenced by immunoSEQ multiplex PCR, and TCRdb holds only the in-frame ones, with some missing. The sample shows 120,000 or so clones, about 84% of them seen only once. The sample taken for sequencing was PBMCs. The source is a man younger than 35 in good health and CMV-seropositive. Each CDR3 is given with its conserved first and last residue. The D gene is left open where the match is weak. Part of the rows lack a size; the others show once, few, many or a class for expanded clones.

>TRBD1|TRBJ1-1|.|TRBV5-6
CASSSLGQGLTEAFF
TGTGCCAGCAGCTCGCTAGGACAGGGGCTCACTGAAGCTTTCTTT
>.|TRBJ1-1|.|TRBV29-1
CSVVGQGISAFF
TGCAGCGTTGTAGGCCAGGGGATTTCAGCTTTCTTT
>TRBD2|TRBJ2-3|.|TRBV14
CASSQTKPSGTSGTDTQYF
TGTGCCAGCAGCCAAACTAAACCCTCCGGGACTAGCGGCACAGATACGCAGTATTTT
>.|TRBJ1-1|.|TRBV7-7
CASSPLPGMNTEAFF
TGTGCCAGCAGCCCACTCCCAGGGATGAACACTGAAGCTTTCTTT
>.|TRBJ2-5|.|TRBV21-1
CASSKGEELKRGTEDTQYF
TGTGCCAGCAGCAAAGGAGAAGAATTAAAGCGGGGAACAGAAGATACCCAGTACTTC
>.|TRBJ1-2|.|TRBV4-3
CASSQDLQDRYYGYTF
TGCGCCAGCAGCCAAGATCTTCAGGATAGATACTATGGCTACACCTTC
>TRBD1|TRBJ2-2|few|TRBV10-1
CASSGYRDRELDTGELFF
TGCGCCAGCAGTGGATACCGGGACAGGGAACTGGACACCGGGGAGCTGTTTTTT
>.|TRBJ1-1|.|TRBV21-1
CASSKLWNRLNTEAFF
TGTGCCAGCAGCAAACTTTGGAACAGATTGAACACTGAAGCTTTCTTT
>.|TRBJ1-6|.|TRBV5-1
CASSLAGVNSPLHF
TGCGCCAGCAGCTTGGCGGGGGTCAATTCACCCCTCCACTTT
>.|TRBJ1-1|.|TRBV25-1
CASSTGSGEAFF
TGTGCCAGCAGTACAGGGTCAGGTGAAGCTTTCTTT
>TRBD1|TRBJ2-5|.|TRBV6-5
CASSYLSQGDQETQYF
TGTGCCAGCAGTTACTTATCCCAGGGGGACCAAGAGACCCAGTACTTC
>.|TRBJ1-3|.|TRBV7-9
CASSLEFGSGNTIYF
TGTGCCAGCAGCTTAGAGTTCGGCTCTGGAAACACCATATATTTT
>TRBD2|TRBJ2-1|.|TRBV11-3
CASSSRKSGSYNEQFF
TGTGCCAGCAGCTCCCGAAAGAGCGGGAGCTACAATGAGCAGTTCTTC
>.|TRBJ2-7|once|TRBV6-1
CASASAGGSYEQYF
TGTGCCAGCGCCTCGGCCGGGGGAAGCTACGAGCAGTACTTC
>TRBD1|TRBJ2-7|.|TRBV30
CAWSSLGQGEFLAYEQYF
TGTGCCTGGAGTTCACTAGGACAGGGGGAATTCCTTGCCTACGAGCAGTACTTC
>.|TRBJ1-6|.|TRBV27
CASSLKGAHSPLHF
TGTGCCAGCAGTTTAAAAGGGGCACATTCACCCCTCCACTTT
>.|TRBJ1-6|.|TRBV11-2
CASSLTGTHSYNSPLHF
TGTGCCAGCAGCCTCACAGGGACGCACTCCTATAATTCACCCCTCCACTTT